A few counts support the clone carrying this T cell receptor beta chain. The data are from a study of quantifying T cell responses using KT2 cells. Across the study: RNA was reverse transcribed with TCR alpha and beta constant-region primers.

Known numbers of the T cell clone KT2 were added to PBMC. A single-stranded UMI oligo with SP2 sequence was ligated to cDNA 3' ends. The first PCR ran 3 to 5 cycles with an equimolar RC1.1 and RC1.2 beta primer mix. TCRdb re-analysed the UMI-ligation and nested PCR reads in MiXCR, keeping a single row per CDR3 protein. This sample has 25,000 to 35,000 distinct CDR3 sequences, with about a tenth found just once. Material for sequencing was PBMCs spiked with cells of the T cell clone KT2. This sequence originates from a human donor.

CDR3 DNA: TGTGCCAGCAGCCAACAGAAACATCAGCCCCAGCATTTT. This codes for CASSQQKHQPQHF. V usage is TRBV11-2 and J usage is TRBJ1-5; D uncertain. The CDR3 length is 13 residues. V lost 5 bases to trimming and J lost 5 bases, with 10 bases between them. Germline V CDR1 and CDR2: SGHAT, FQNNGV.